The next 24 T cell receptor beta chains were all read from a single sample in a study of T cells in Graves' hyperthyroidism and ophthalmopathy (dated by TCRdb to the late 2010s). Preparation of the library involved multiplex PCR. The run used an Illumina HiSeq 2000. The TCR beta CDR3 regions were amplified from RNA transcripts. A first-round RT-PCR of the TCR CDR3 used the HTBI primer set with the Qiagen OneStep RT-PCR kit. In TCRdb, the public reads were trimmed at Q25 with fastp and aligned with MiXCR, with productive beta chains retained. Identical CDR3 protein sequences are pooled into one entry, listed with their most common genes and DNA. This sample gives about 740,000 distinct CDR3 sequences in total; about 14% of them show up just once. The ten most abundant clones make up about 10% of the sample. The sequenced sample consisted of blood. These receptors came from a woman younger than 35 with Graves' hyperthyroidism.

This clonotype has ten or more counts. This sequence joins TRBV7-2 and TRBJ1-1; no definite D call. Per the germline V gene, CDR1 is SGHTA and CDR2 is FQGNSA. Trimming pared 3 bases from V and 8 bases from J, leaving 13 bases between. The CDR3 has 13 residues. CDR3 sequence: CASSLMRVSEAFF. The DNA for the CDR3 is TGTGCCAGCAGCTTGATGAGGGTATCAGAAGCTTTCTTT.

This chain connects TRBV5-6 to TRBJ2-7; 7 nucleotides agree with TRBD1. The CDR3 sequence is 14 residues long. CDR1 and CDR2 from the germline V gene are SGHDT and YYEEEE. J lost 3 bases, V lost 3 bases, and 6 bases had no gene match. DNA of the CDR3: TGTGCCAGCAGCTCAACCGGGACAGTCTACGAGCAGTACTTC. This codes for CASSSTGTVYEQYF.

This clonotype was recorded a few times. This may stem from a read error, because a much larger clone lies one nucleotide away. The chain has TRBV2 and TRBJ2-1; 11 nucleotides match TRBD2. This CDR3 has 15 residues. Germline values: CDR1 SNHLY, CDR2 FYNNEI. CDR3 loop: CASSYSGRAYDEQFF. The DNA of the CDR3 is TGTGCCAGCAGTTATAGCGGGAGGGCCTACGATGAGCAGTTCTTC.

This clonotype was picked up a small number of times. CDR3 region: CACTEAFF. The CDR3 DNA reads TGTGCCTGCACTGAAGCTTTCTTT. The V and J genes are TRBV30 and TRBJ1-1; D remains ambiguous. The CDR3 runs 8 residues. The germline V and J ends were trimmed by 6 bases and 4 bases, with 0 bases remaining between them. The germline CDR1 and CDR2 sequences are GTSNPN and SVGIG (reference sequence).

This sequence joins TRBV10-3 and TRBJ2-3; D ambiguous. The CDR3 is made up of 16 amino acids. Per the germline V gene, CDR1 is ENHRY and CDR2 is SYGVKD. V was pared by 4 bases and J by 2 bases, with 16 bases between. Here the CDR3 DNA reads TGTGCCATCAGTGTAGAGACCCTTTATCTCACAGATACGCAGTATTTT. Its protein is CAISVETLYLTDTQYF.

This clonotype showed up many times. The V gene is TRBV20-1, the J gene TRBJ1-1; D might be TRBD1 (6 bases). The CDR3 extends over 12 amino acids. Trimming left V 5 bases short and J 4 bases short, with 11 bases between. CDR1 is DFQATT, CDR2 SNEGSKA, per germline (reference sequence). The CDR3 DNA reads TGCAGTGCTTTTACAGGGAGCACTGAAGCTTTCTTT. Amino acids: CSAFTGSTEAFF.

This clonotype has at least ten counts. V is TRBV7-9 and J is TRBJ2-7; no clear D gene. The CDR3 is 13 residues long. CDR1 and CDR2 from the germline V gene are SEHNR and FQNEAQ (reference sequence). V was clipped by 1 base and J by 6 bases, with 10 bases between them. The CDR3: CASSLDLSGEQYF. CDR3 in DNA: TGTGCCAGCAGCTTAGATCTATCAGGCGAGCAGTACTTC. The whole variable domain, remainder taken from reference TRBV7-9 and TRBJ2-7, is DTGVSQNPRHKITKRGQNVTFRCDPISEHNRLYWYRQTLGQGPEFLTYFQNEAQLEKSRLLSDRFSAERPKGSFSTLEIQRTEQGDSAMYLCASSLDLSGEQYFGPGTRLTVT.

This clonotype was recorded at least ten times. V usage is TRBV9 and J usage is TRBJ1-2; D ambiguous. V lost 5 bases to trimming and J lost 9 bases, with 14 bases between them. This CDR3 has 12 residues. Germline V CDR1 and CDR2: SGDLS, YYNGEE. This CDR3 is CASSRDGFRYTF. CDR3 bases: TGTGCCAGCAGTCGCGACGGGTTTCGCTACACCTTC.

This clonotype was counted between two and nine times. V usage is TRBV2 and J usage is TRBJ2-2; D is ambiguous. Trimming left V 6 bases short and J 9 bases short, with 17 bases between. CDR1 and CDR2 (germline): SNHLY, FYNNEI. CDR3 length equals 14 residues. The CDR3 region is CASREKGPEWELFF. The CDR3, as DNA: TGTGCCAGCAGGGAAAAAGGTCCCGAGTGGGAGCTGTTTTTT. Full variable domain (rest looked up from reference TRBV2 and TRBJ2-2): EPEVTQTPSHQVTQMGQEVILRCVPISNHLYFYWYRQILGQKVEFLVSFYNNEISEKSEIFDDQFSVERPDGSNFTLKIRSTKLEDSAMYFCASREKGPEWELFFGEGSRLTVL.

This clonotype came up many times. Sequence at one end of the junction differs from germline and may be a read error. The chain employs TRBV2 and TRBJ2-7; 15 bases fit TRBD2. Germline lookup yields CDR1 SNHLY and CDR2 FYNNEI. The CDR3 is 19 residues long. This CDR3 is CASSEGLAGGIRLAYEQYF. The CDR3 nucleotides read TGTGCCAGCAGCGAAGGACTAGCGGGAGGGATTCGGTTGGCCTACGAGCAGTACTTC.

The sample holds a few counts of this clonotype. The V call is TRBV3-1, the J call TRBJ1-5; D gene uncertain. V was pared by 1 base and J by 7 bases, with 17 bases between. This CDR3 has 16 amino acids. The germline V gene has CDR1 LGHDT and CDR2 YNNKEL (reference sequence). The CDR3 sequence is CASSQGRGRTGQPQHF. The CDR3 DNA is TGTGCCAGCAGCCAAGGGAGAGGGCGCACCGGGCAGCCCCAGCATTTT.

This clonotype was observed many times. The V and J genes are TRBV27 and TRBJ1-6; D might be TRBD1 (6 bases). This CDR3 comprises 18 residues. Trimming shortened V by 4 bases and J by 7 bases, and 23 bases separated the two germline ends. Germline values: CDR1 MNHEY, CDR2 SMNVEV (reference sequence). CDR3 DNA sequence: TGTGCCAGCAGTTCTCGTCACATCGACAGGACCCGGAATTCACCCCTCCACTTT. It yields the protein CASSSRHIDRTRNSPLHF.

This clonotype was seen more than once but under ten times. V usage is TRBV10-2 and J usage is TRBJ1-4; tentatively, D is TRBD1 (6 bases). This CDR3 is 13 amino acids long. CDR1 and CDR2 from the germline V gene are WSHSY and SAAADI. Trimming stripped 3 bases from V and 8 bases from J, with 10 bases between. The CDR3 loop reads CASSEQGSEKLFF. For the CDR3, the DNA is TGCGCCAGCAGTGAACAGGGAAGCGAAAAACTGTTTTTT.

This clonotype showed up many times. The chain uses TRBV6-1 and TRBJ2-1, with 10 bases lining up with TRBD2. The CDR3 extends over 18 amino acids. The J segment lost 0 bases and the V segment lost 6 bases, leaving 11 bases of the junction unmatched. CDR1 and CDR2 (germline): MNHNS, SASEGT. In DNA form, the CDR3 reads TGTGCCAGCAGGGGGGTAGCGGGAGGAAAGGTCTCCTACAATGAGCAGTTCTTC. Its protein is CASRGVAGGKVSYNEQFF.

The chain is built from TRBV19 and TRBJ1-2; a weak D match, TRBD1 (5 bases). Trimming shortened V by 8 bases and J by 1 base, and 17 bases separated the two germline ends. This CDR3 contains 15 residues. Germline CDR1 LNHDA, CDR2 SQIVND (reference sequence). CDR3 loop: CASQLPGDFNYGYTF. The CDR3 bases are TGTGCCAGTCAACTTCCCGGGGACTTTAACTATGGCTACACCTTC.

This clonotype was recorded at least ten times. CDR3 loop: CATSRDWTSGRYEQYF. CDR3 bases: TGTGCCACCAGCAGAGATTGGACTAGCGGCCGGTACGAGCAGTACTTC. The chain couples TRBV15 to TRBJ2-7; TRBD2 agrees at 10 bases. Germline V gene sequence: CDR1 LNHNV, CDR2 YYDKDF (reference sequence). This CDR3 has 16 amino acids. After removal of 0 bases from V and 4 bases from J, the junction contained 6 bases not matched to a gene.

This clonotype was counted once. The chain is built from TRBV5-4 and TRBJ2-7; 7 bases are a match to TRBD1. The CDR3 spans 14 residues. Germline V gene sequence: CDR1 SGHNT, CDR2 YYREEE (reference sequence). V was clipped by 2 bases and J by 4 bases; unmatched bases: 6. The DNA for the CDR3 is TGTGCCAGCAGCTTTGGTGGGACAGTGTACGAGCAGTACTTC. Its protein product is CASSFGGTVYEQYF.

This chain uses TRBV3-1 with TRBJ1-2; D remains ambiguous. Trimming took off 4 bases at V and 8 bases at J, with 17 bases between the two ends. Germline V CDR1 and CDR2: LGHDT, YNNKEL (reference sequence). The CDR3 is 14 residues long. CDR3 bases: TGTGCCAGCAGCCCCTACGGAGACTTCTACGGCTACACCTTC. Translating it yields CASSPYGDFYGYTF.

Ten or more counts support this clonotype. V is TRBV30 and J is TRBJ2-1; TRBD1 agrees at 8 bases. Germline CDR1 GTSNPN, CDR2 SVGIG (reference sequence). CDR3 length equals 16 residues. The V and J ends lost 2 bases and 7 bases, in that order; junction bases with no gene match: 13. CDR3 sequence reads: CAWSPWTGNVQNEQFF. The DNA for the CDR3 is TGTGCCTGGAGTCCCTGGACAGGGAACGTTCAGAATGAGCAGTTCTTC.

This clonotype was detected ten times or more. The V call is TRBV24-1, the J call TRBJ2-1; the D gene is possibly TRBD2 (6 bases). The CDR3 length is 12 residues. Trimming stripped 4 bases from V and 9 bases from J, with 9 bases between. Germline V CDR1 and CDR2: KGHDR, SFDVKD. CDR3 nucleotide sequence: TGTGCCACCAGTGACCGCGGGACTGAGCAGTTCTTC. It is translated as CATSDRGTEQFF.

There are a few counts of this clonotype. J is TRBJ2-3 and V is TRBV29-1, with D perhaps given as TRBD1 or TRBD2 (5 bases each). CDR3 length: 13 residues. Germline V CDR1 and CDR2: SQVTM, ANQGSEA. V dropped 4 bases and J dropped 0 bases, with 8 bases sitting between them. CDR3 bases: TGCAGCGTTGGGGACCTAAGCACAGATACGCAGTATTTT. Translating gives CSVGDLSTDTQYF.

This clonotype was counted at least ten times. The chain links TRBV20-1 to TRBJ1-2; possible D gene TRBD1, 5 bases. CDR1 is DFQATT, CDR2 SNEGSKA, per germline (reference sequence). V was clipped by 0 bases and J by 1 base, with 6 bases between them. The CDR3 is 13 residues long. The CDR3 spells CSAREGLNYGYTF. The CDR3 DNA reads TGCAGTGCTAGAGAGGGACTTAACTATGGCTACACCTTC.

This clonotype was seen ten or more times. The J gene is TRBJ1-1, the V gene TRBV6-2 or TRBV6-3; D call uncertain. There are 14 residues in the CDR3. V was shortened by 2 bases and J by 1 base, with 8 bases between the two germline ends. CDR1 MNHEY and CDR2 SVGEGT come from the germline V gene. This CDR3 reads CASSYAWGNTEAFF. The CDR3 DNA reads TGTGCCAGCAGTTACGCCTGGGGGAACACTGAAGCTTTCTTT.

In its sample, this clonotype was seen many times. The V and J genes are TRBV10-3 and TRBJ2-5, with D tentatively TRBD2 (6 bases). Germline values: CDR1 ENHRY, CDR2 SYGVKD. The CDR3 loop spans 16 amino acids. V lost 4 bases to trimming and J lost 5 bases, with 20 bases between them. The CDR3 here is CAISGGTAGYPETQYF. As DNA, the CDR3 is TGTGCCATCAGTGGGGGGACGGCGGGGTATCCCGAGACCCAGTACTTC.